This TCR beta chain was recorded in a study of neoadjuvant anti-PD-1 for oral cavity cancer. Across the whole study: Most patients had three to four biweekly doses of 3 mg/kg nivolumab before resection.

Study-wide points: TCR analyses covered only a few patients per response group.

Germline CDR1 is MNHNS and CDR2 is SASEGT. V was pared by 2 bases and J by 0 bases, with 5 bases between. The CDR3 spans 14 residues. The method was immunoSEQ multiplex PCR; TCRdb's version includes in-frame clones alone and lacks a portion of them. This sample yields over 65,000 clones, of which 85% to 90% are seen a single time; approximately 2.8% belongs to the top ten. The time point is: after neoadjuvant nivolumab, at surgical resection. On this clone itself: Its antigen remains unidentified.

The source is a person aged 40-85 years with oral cavity squamous cell carcinoma. The source was PBMCs, collected after nivolumab (anti-PD-1) treatment. The chain recombines TRBV6-1 with TRBJ2-4; no reliable D call. The CDR3 DNA sequence: TGTGCCAGCAGTGAAAGAGGAGCCAAAAACATTCAGTACTTC. The encoded protein is CASSERGAKNIQYF.